Listed below are T cell receptor beta chains from one sample, sequenced in a study of cytomegalovirus exposure and HLA in healthy donors. Some clones are missing from TCRdb's copy, which holds only in-frame ones; the method was immunoSEQ multiplex PCR. Here the sample spans 150,000 to 200,000 clones, around nine tenths being singletons. Material for sequencing was PBMCs. The source is a woman aged 18-35 years in good health and CMV-seronegative. Both conserved end residues are part of each CDR3. The order of the fields is CDR3 length, clone size, J gene, D gene, V gene, CDR3 protein, CDR3 DNA. The D gene is left open where the match is weak. The size of a clone is reported for some rows only, either as once, few or many, or as a class for expanded clones.

CDR3 length: 11
clone size: .
J gene: TRBJ1-1
D gene: .
V gene: TRBV7-9
CDR3 protein: CASSPGTEAFF
CDR3 DNA: TGTGCCAGCAGCCCCGGCACTGAAGCTTTCTTT

CDR3 length: 14
clone size: .
J gene: TRBJ1-2
D gene: TRBD1
V gene: TRBV6-6
CDR3 protein: CASSYSTGVRGYTF
CDR3 DNA: TGTGCCAGCAGTTATTCGACAGGGGTGAGGGGCTACACCTTC

CDR3 length: 16
clone size: .
J gene: TRBJ2-3
D gene: .
V gene: TRBV27
CDR3 protein: CASSPHPAGPTDTQYF
CDR3 DNA: TGTGCCAGCAGTCCTCACCCAGCGGGCCCGACAGATACGCAGTATTTT

CDR3 length: 15
clone size: .
J gene: TRBJ1-3
D gene: .
V gene: TRBV25-1
CDR3 protein: CASSEFATAGNTIYF
CDR3 DNA: TGTGCCAGCAGTGAATTCGCGACAGCTGGAAACACCATATATTTT

CDR3 length: 15
clone size: few
J gene: TRBJ2-1
D gene: TRBD2
V gene: TRBV5-1
CDR3 protein: CASLGLAGNYNEQFF
CDR3 DNA: TGCGCTAGCCTAGGGTTAGCGGGAAACTACAATGAGCAGTTCTTC

CDR3 length: 12
clone size: .
J gene: TRBJ1-2
D gene: .
V gene: TRBV5-5
CDR3 protein: CASSLPTDGYTF
CDR3 DNA: TGTGCCAGCAGCTTGCCTACTGATGGCTACACCTTC

CDR3 length: 20
clone size: .
J gene: TRBJ2-7
D gene: .
V gene: TRBV12-5
CDR3 protein: CASASPRDSGSGSEGYEQYF
CDR3 DNA: TGTGCTAGCGCCTCGCCCCGGGACAGCGGAAGCGGGAGCGAGGGGTACGAGCAGTACTTC

CDR3 length: 14
clone size: .
J gene: TRBJ1-5
D gene: .
V gene: TRBV5-4
CDR3 protein: CASSLDPGGQPQHF
CDR3 DNA: TGTGCCAGCAGCTTGGACCCGGGTGGGCAGCCCCAGCATTTT

CDR3 length: 18
clone size: .
J gene: TRBJ2-1
D gene: TRBD2
V gene: TRBV10-3
CDR3 protein: CAISEGLAGKRSYNEQFF
CDR3 DNA: TGTGCCATCAGTGAAGGACTAGCGGGGAAAAGGTCCTACAATGAGCAGTTCTTC

CDR3 length: 13
clone size: .
J gene: TRBJ1-1
D gene: TRBD1
V gene: TRBV9
CDR3 protein: CASRGTANTEAFF
CDR3 DNA: TGTGCCAGCAGGGGGACAGCAAACACTGAAGCTTTCTTT

CDR3 length: 14
clone size: .
J gene: TRBJ2-7
D gene: TRBD2
V gene: TRBV2
CDR3 protein: CASSRLAGRYEQYF
CDR3 DNA: TGTGCCAGCAGTCGACTAGCGGGGAGGTACGAGCAGTACTTC

CDR3 length: 14
clone size: .
J gene: TRBJ2-7
D gene: TRBD1
V gene: TRBV30
CDR3 protein: CAWTRQGIVYEQYF
CDR3 DNA: TGTGCCTGGACCCGACAGGGGATCGTTTACGAGCAGTACTTC

CDR3 length: 14
clone size: .
J gene: TRBJ2-1
D gene: .
V gene: TRBV9
CDR3 protein: CASSVQIAATEQFF
CDR3 DNA: TGTGCCAGCAGCGTACAGATAGCGGCTACTGAGCAGTTCTTC

CDR3 length: 14
clone size: .
J gene: TRBJ1-4
D gene: .
V gene: TRBV5-1
CDR3 protein: CASSIGGADEKLFF
CDR3 DNA: TGCGCCAGCAGCATTGGGGGGGCGGATGAAAAACTGTTTTTT

CDR3 length: 15
clone size: .
J gene: TRBJ2-6
D gene: TRBD2
V gene: TRBV4-1
CDR3 protein: CASSLRGAGANVLTF
CDR3 DNA: TGCGCCAGCAGCTTGCGGGGGGCAGGGGCCAACGTCCTGACTTTC

CDR3 length: 14
clone size: .
J gene: TRBJ1-1
D gene: TRBD1
V gene: TRBV5-1
CDR3 protein: CASSSGQGRTEAFF
CDR3 DNA: TGCGCCAGCAGCTCCGGACAGGGGAGGACTGAAGCTTTCTTT

CDR3 length: 15
clone size: .
J gene: TRBJ1-1
D gene: .
V gene: TRBV5-6
CDR3 protein: CASSLGQPTYTEAFF
CDR3 DNA: TGTGCCAGCAGCTTGGGACAGCCAACCTACACTGAAGCTTTCTTT

CDR3 length: 13
clone size: .
J gene: TRBJ1-2
D gene: .
V gene: TRBV6-5
CDR3 protein: CASSPELLRGYTF
CDR3 DNA: TGTGCCAGCAGCCCCGAACTCTTGCGAGGCTACACCTTC

CDR3 length: 19
clone size: .
J gene: TRBJ2-6
D gene: TRBD1
V gene: TRBV7-3
CDR3 protein: CASSPRTGAGDLRANVLTF
CDR3 DNA: TGTGCCAGCAGCCCCCGGACAGGAGCCGGAGACTTGAGGGCCAACGTCCTGACTTTC

CDR3 length: 14
clone size: .
J gene: TRBJ2-7
D gene: TRBD2
V gene: TRBV27
CDR3 protein: CASSWSTSVYEQYF
CDR3 DNA: TGTGCCAGCAGTTGGTCGACTAGCGTCTACGAGCAGTACTTC

CDR3 length: 20
clone size: once
J gene: TRBJ2-5
D gene: .
V gene: TRBV10-3
CDR3 protein: CAISESKGQGSGGRSQTQYF
CDR3 DNA: TGTGCCATCAGTGAGTCGAAGGGTCAGGGATCCGGGGGTAGATCCCAGACCCAGTACTTC

CDR3 length: 16
clone size: .
J gene: TRBJ2-3
D gene: TRBD1
V gene: TRBV7-7
CDR3 protein: CASSLVPGTGTDTQYF
CDR3 DNA: TGTGCTAGCAGCTTAGTCCCCGGGACAGGGACAGATACGCAGTATTTT

CDR3 length: 16
clone size: .
J gene: TRBJ2-7
D gene: TRBD1
V gene: TRBV29-1
CDR3 protein: CSVETSDRGLSYEQYF
CDR3 DNA: TGCAGCGTTGAAACTTCGGACAGGGGGCTTTCCTACGAGCAGTACTTC

CDR3 length: 15
clone size: .
J gene: TRBJ2-1
D gene: .
V gene: TRBV27
CDR3 protein: CASSLSVSPRNEQFF
CDR3 DNA: TGTGCCAGCAGTTTATCGGTGTCCCCGAGGAATGAGCAGTTCTTC

CDR3 length: 14
clone size: .
J gene: TRBJ2-7
D gene: .
V gene: TRBV7-2
CDR3 protein: CASSLSLQLNEQYF
CDR3 DNA: TGTGCCAGCAGCTTAAGTTTACAGCTCAACGAGCAGTACTTC

CDR3 length: 16
clone size: few
J gene: TRBJ1-5
D gene: .
V gene: TRBV7-2
CDR3 protein: CASSLVPGLNNQPQHF
CDR3 DNA: TGTGCCAGCAGCTTAGTTCCGGGACTTAACAATCAGCCCCAGCATTTT

CDR3 length: 16
clone size: once
J gene: TRBJ1-4
D gene: .
V gene: TRBV5-1
CDR3 protein: CASSLLRGAADEKLFF
CDR3 DNA: TGCGCCAGCAGCTTGCTACGGGGGGCCGCGGATGAAAAACTGTTTTTT

CDR3 length: 16
clone size: .
J gene: TRBJ2-2
D gene: TRBD2
V gene: TRBV7-6
CDR3 protein: CASSLQLAPNTGELFF
CDR3 DNA: TGTGCCAGCAGCTTACAACTAGCGCCGAACACCGGGGAGCTGTTTTTT

CDR3 length: 15
clone size: .
J gene: TRBJ1-1
D gene: TRBD1
V gene: TRBV5-6
CDR3 protein: CASSLEQGKWTEAFF
CDR3 DNA: TGTGCCAGCAGCTTGGAACAGGGGAAGTGGACTGAAGCTTTCTTT

CDR3 length: 16
clone size: .
J gene: TRBJ1-1
D gene: .
V gene: TRBV2
CDR3 protein: CASSESRGGKETEAFF
CDR3 DNA: TGTGCCAGCAGTGAAAGTAGGGGAGGGAAAGAGACTGAAGCTTTCTTT

CDR3 length: 14
clone size: .
J gene: TRBJ2-1
D gene: TRBD2
V gene: TRBV6-6
CDR3 protein: CASSYSASGNEQFF
CDR3 DNA: TGTGCCAGCAGTTACTCAGCTAGCGGTAATGAGCAGTTCTTC

CDR3 length: 16
clone size: once
J gene: TRBJ2-7
D gene: TRBD1
V gene: TRBV5-1
CDR3 protein: CASSFTPGQGIHEQYF
CDR3 DNA: TGCGCCAGCAGCTTTACACCGGGACAGGGAATTCACGAGCAGTACTTC

CDR3 length: 12
clone size: .
J gene: TRBJ1-3
D gene: .
V gene: TRBV6-5
CDR3 protein: CASKGAGNTIYF
CDR3 DNA: TGTGCCAGCAAGGGAGCTGGAAACACCATATATTTT

CDR3 length: 12
clone size: .
J gene: TRBJ2-7
D gene: .
V gene: TRBV2
CDR3 protein: CASRSQRHEQYF
CDR3 DNA: TGTGCCAGCAGGTCCCAGAGGCACGAGCAGTACTTC

CDR3 length: 15
clone size: .
J gene: TRBJ1-6
D gene: TRBD1
V gene: TRBV19
CDR3 protein: CASSIKGADNSPLHF
CDR3 DNA: TGTGCCAGTAGTATAAAGGGGGCAGATAATTCACCCCTCCACTTT

CDR3 length: 14
clone size: .
J gene: TRBJ1-1
D gene: TRBD1
V gene: TRBV4-2
CDR3 protein: CASSPQGARTEAFF
CDR3 DNA: TGTGCCAGCAGCCCTCAGGGGGCAAGGACTGAAGCTTTCTTT

CDR3 length: 15
clone size: .
J gene: TRBJ1-2
D gene: TRBD1
V gene: TRBV19
CDR3 protein: CASRPTGTGFNGYTF
CDR3 DNA: TGTGCCAGTAGGCCGACCGGGACAGGATTCAATGGCTACACCTTC

CDR3 length: 16
clone size: .
J gene: TRBJ2-2
D gene: .
V gene: TRBV18
CDR3 protein: CASSPRSGANTGELFF
CDR3 DNA: TGTGCCAGCTCACCAAGGTCAGGGGCAAACACCGGGGAGCTGTTTTTT

CDR3 length: 16
clone size: .
J gene: TRBJ2-5
D gene: TRBD1
V gene: TRBV7-2
CDR3 protein: CASSTAGGTPGKTQYF
CDR3 DNA: TGTGCCAGCAGCACAGCAGGGGGCACACCGGGGAAGACCCAGTACTTC

CDR3 length: 13
clone size: once
J gene: TRBJ2-7
D gene: .
V gene: TRBV28
CDR3 protein: CATREGVSYEQYF
CDR3 DNA: TGTGCCACTCGAGAGGGGGTCTCCTACGAGCAGTACTTC

CDR3 length: 16
clone size: .
J gene: TRBJ2-2
D gene: .
V gene: TRBV30
CDR3 protein: CAWSPPGHPGTGELFF
CDR3 DNA: TGTGCCTGGAGTCCGCCGGGACATCCGGGCACCGGGGAGCTGTTTTTT

CDR3 length: 16
clone size: .
J gene: TRBJ1-6
D gene: .
V gene: TRBV7-8
CDR3 protein: CASRPRGASYNSPLHF
CDR3 DNA: TGTGCCAGCAGGCCCCGGGGGGCTTCCTATAATTCACCCCTCCACTTT

CDR3 length: 14
clone size: .
J gene: TRBJ2-7
D gene: TRBD1
V gene: TRBV6-5
CDR3 protein: CASRRTQGAYEQYF
CDR3 DNA: TGTGCCAGCAGGCGGACCCAGGGGGCTTATGAGCAGTACTTC

CDR3 length: 15
clone size: .
J gene: TRBJ2-1
D gene: TRBD1
V gene: TRBV7-6
CDR3 protein: CASSLLATGGNEQFF
CDR3 DNA: TGTGCCAGCAGCTTACTCGCGACAGGGGGCAATGAGCAGTTCTTC

CDR3 length: 17
clone size: .
J gene: TRBJ2-1
D gene: TRBD2
V gene: TRBV9
CDR3 protein: CASSVSSGRFAYNEQFF
CDR3 DNA: TGTGCCAGCAGCGTGAGTAGCGGGAGGTTCGCCTACAATGAGCAGTTCTTC

CDR3 length: 17
clone size: .
J gene: TRBJ2-3
D gene: TRBD2
V gene: TRBV13
CDR3 protein: CASSSPPWAVGGDTQYF
CDR3 DNA: TGTGCCAGCAGCTCCCCCCCCTGGGCGGTGGGGGGGGATACGCAGTATTTT

CDR3 length: 15
clone size: .
J gene: TRBJ2-1
D gene: TRBD2
V gene: TRBV5-1
CDR3 protein: CASSLGTSGYNEQFF
CDR3 DNA: TGCGCCAGCAGCTTGGGGACTAGCGGTTACAATGAGCAGTTCTTC

CDR3 length: 16
clone size: .
J gene: TRBJ2-1
D gene: .
V gene: TRBV6-4
CDR3 protein: CASSDGGIGLYNEQFF
CDR3 DNA: TGTGCCAGCAGTGACGGGGGGATCGGGCTATACAATGAGCAGTTCTTC

CDR3 length: 14
clone size: .
J gene: TRBJ2-5
D gene: .
V gene: TRBV6-1
CDR3 protein: CASSSTGNQETQYF
CDR3 DNA: TGTGCCAGCAGTTCAACAGGCAACCAAGAGACCCAGTACTTC

CDR3 length: 15
clone size: .
J gene: TRBJ1-5
D gene: .
V gene: TRBV7-9
CDR3 protein: CASSPGGIGNQPQHF
CDR3 DNA: TGTGCCAGCAGCCCCGGTGGTATAGGCAATCAGCCCCAGCATTTT

CDR3 length: 15
clone size: .
J gene: TRBJ2-1
D gene: .
V gene: TRBV2
CDR3 protein: CASSERRVAYNEQFF
CDR3 DNA: TGTGCCAGCAGTGAACGCAGGGTGGCCTACAATGAGCAGTTCTTC

CDR3 length: 15
clone size: .
J gene: TRBJ2-2
D gene: .
V gene: TRBV7-2
CDR3 protein: CASSRGAANTGELFF
CDR3 DNA: TGTGCCAGCAGCCGGGGGGCAGCGAACACCGGGGAGCTGTTTTTT

CDR3 length: 15
clone size: .
J gene: TRBJ1-3
D gene: TRBD1
V gene: TRBV5-4
CDR3 protein: CASSWTGRSGNTIYF
CDR3 DNA: TGTGCCAGCAGCTGGACAGGGCGCTCAGGAAACACCATATATTTT

CDR3 length: 12
clone size: once
J gene: TRBJ1-2
D gene: .
V gene: TRBV11-2
CDR3 protein: CASSSSPYGYTF
CDR3 DNA: TGTGCCAGCAGCTCAAGCCCATATGGCTACACCTTC

CDR3 length: 16
clone size: .
J gene: TRBJ2-7
D gene: .
V gene: TRBV7-2
CDR3 protein: CASSLTSSGDSYEQYF
CDR3 DNA: TGTGCCAGCAGCCTCACATCCTCGGGAGACTCCTACGAGCAGTACTTC

CDR3 length: 14
clone size: few
J gene: TRBJ2-7
D gene: TRBD2
V gene: TRBV15
CDR3 protein: CATSRSGSLLEQYF
CDR3 DNA: TGTGCCACCAGCCGTAGCGGGAGTCTCCTCGAGCAGTACTTC

CDR3 length: 15
clone size: .
J gene: TRBJ2-4
D gene: .
V gene: TRBV2
CDR3 protein: CASSVQIIAKNIQYF
CDR3 DNA: TGTGCCAGCAGTGTCCAGATAATAGCCAAAAACATTCAGTACTTC

CDR3 length: 14
clone size: few
J gene: TRBJ2-7
D gene: .
V gene: TRBV27
CDR3 protein: CASKAGSSSYEQYF
CDR3 DNA: TGTGCCAGCAAAGCAGGGTCCAGCTCCTACGAGCAGTACTTC

CDR3 length: 14
clone size: .
J gene: TRBJ2-3
D gene: .
V gene: TRBV13
CDR3 protein: CASGAGTSTDTQYF
CDR3 DNA: TGTGCCAGCGGGGCGGGGACTAGCACAGATACGCAGTATTTT